Listed below are T cell receptor beta chains from one sample, sequenced in a study of blood T cell repertoires in COVID-19. The table came from immunoSEQ multiplex PCR; TCRdb's copy has only in-frame clones and leaves some out. In the table there are about 300,000 clones, approximately 85% of which are singletons. The specimen sequenced was PBMCs or T cells enriched from blood (not recorded which). The receptors shown here come from a man aged 25-40 years who had recovered from COVID-19. CDR3s include the opening cysteine and the closing phenylalanine or tryptophan. Each record gives: J gene, V gene, D gene, clone size, CDR3 DNA, CDR3 protein. The D gene is left open where the match is weak. Only some rows state a clone size, as once, few, many or a class for expanded clones.

J gene: TRBJ1-2; V gene: TRBV7-9; D gene: -; clone size: -; CDR3 DNA: TGTGCCAGCAGCTTAACAGGGATTAGGGTCTATGGCTACACCTTC; CDR3 protein: CASSLTGIRVYGYTF
J gene: TRBJ1-1; V gene: TRBV30; D gene: -; clone size: -; CDR3 DNA: TGTGCCTGGAGTAAACCAAAGACAAACTTTAACACTGAAGCTTTCTTT; CDR3 protein: CAWSKPKTNFNTEAFF
J gene: TRBJ2-1; V gene: TRBV2; D gene: TRBD2; clone size: -; CDR3 DNA: TGTGCCAGCAGTGAAGGTCATGGTAGCGGGGTCGCGGATGAGCAGTTCTTC; CDR3 protein: CASSEGHGSGVADEQFF
J gene: TRBJ2-2; V gene: TRBV12-3/TRBV12-4; D gene: -; clone size: once; CDR3 DNA: TGTGCCAGCAGTTTTGGAGACACCGGGGAGCTGTTTTTT; CDR3 protein: CASSFGDTGELFF
J gene: TRBJ2-2; V gene: TRBV9; D gene: -; clone size: -; CDR3 DNA: TGTGCCAGCAGCGTAGCTACTATAACTTTGGACAGACTAACCGGGGAGCTGTTTTTT; CDR3 protein: CASSVATITLDRLTGELFF
J gene: TRBJ2-7; V gene: TRBV4-1; D gene: -; clone size: -; CDR3 DNA: TGCGCCAGCAGCCAAGCCCCAGGGGTAAGGTCCGAGCAGTACTTC; CDR3 protein: CASSQAPGVRSEQYF
J gene: TRBJ1-5; V gene: TRBV2; D gene: TRBD1; clone size: -; CDR3 DNA: TGTGCCAGCAGTGGGGACAGGGGCAAGGATCAGCCCCAGCATTTT; CDR3 protein: CASSGDRGKDQPQHF
J gene: TRBJ2-1; V gene: TRBV15; D gene: -; clone size: -; CDR3 DNA: TGTGCCACCACACGTAGGGCCGGACTGGGTGAGCAGTTCTTC; CDR3 protein: CATTRRAGLGEQFF
J gene: TRBJ2-5; V gene: TRBV30; D gene: -; clone size: -; CDR3 DNA: TGTGCCTGGAGTGCGGGGTGGGAGACCCAGTACTTC; CDR3 protein: CAWSAGWETQYF
J gene: TRBJ2-7; V gene: TRBV9; D gene: TRBD1; clone size: -; CDR3 DNA: TGTGCCAGCAGCTCCTCACAGGGGTACGAGCAGTACTTC; CDR3 protein: CASSSSQGYEQYF